The clone carrying this T cell receptor (beta chain) appeared a few times. This specimen belongs to a study of memory CD4+ T cells and cytomegalovirus serostatus. Produced via immunoSEQ multiplex PCR; TCRdb's table is partial and in-frame only. The table shows about 41,000 clones, with roughly 80% occurring only once. The CDR3 length is 12 residues. The V end was cut by 3 bases, the J end by 8 bases, with 9 bases between. CDR1 and CDR2 (germline): SGHRS, YFSETQ. Single viable CD3+CD4+CD8-CD45RO+ cells were sorted as the memory CD4+ T cells. Material for sequencing was memory CD4+ T cells from blood. This clonotype originated in an adult in good health and CMV-seronegative. The chain recombines TRBV5-1 with TRBJ2-1, with D possibly being TRBD2 (6 bases). The CDR3 coding sequence is TGCGCCAGCAGCTACGGGACTCATGAGCAGTTCTTC. It codes for CASSYGTHEQFF.